A selection of T cell receptor beta chains follows, all from one sample in a study of T cell responses to AZD1222 COVID-19 vaccine. Using immunoSEQ multiplex PCR, the repertoire was profiled, and TCRdb retains in-frame clones only, with some absent. The sample contains 120,000 to 150,000 clones, 88% of which appear only once. The sample consisted of peripheral blood, taken on day 0 of AZD1222 vaccination. Every receptor here comes from an adult in good health. CDR3s include the opening cysteine and the closing phenylalanine or tryptophan. Fields, in order: V gene, J gene, clone size, D gene, CDR3 protein, CDR3 DNA. The D gene is left open where the match is weak. Some rows have no size entry. The others give once, few or many, or a class for an expanded clone.

V: TRBV7-8; J: TRBJ1-6; size: NA; D: NA; CDR3: CASSPHRASSSYNSPLHF; DNA: TGTGCCAGCAGCCCCCATAGGGCTTCGAGCTCCTATAATTCACCCCTCCACTTT
V: TRBV19; J: TRBJ1-6; size: NA; D: NA; CDR3: CASSEGGESSPLHF; DNA: TGTGCCAGTAGCGAGGGTGGGGAGAGTTCACCCCTCCACTTT
V: TRBV2; J: TRBJ2-1; size: NA; D: NA; CDR3: CASSDPQGNEQFF; DNA: TGTGCCAGCAGTGACCCTCAGGGCAATGAGCAGTTCTTC
V: TRBV21-1; J: TRBJ2-1; size: NA; D: NA; CDR3: CASRIDRDSYNEQFF; DNA: TGTGCCAGCAGGATCGACCGGGACAGCTACAATGAGCAGTTCTTC
V: TRBV15; J: TRBJ2-7; size: NA; D: TRBD1; CDR3: CATSRLSGQGVSYEQYF; DNA: TGTGCCACCAGCAGATTGAGTGGACAGGGGGTATCCTACGAGCAGTACTTC
V: TRBV28; J: TRBJ1-1; size: NA; D: NA; CDR3: CASSLRRAAFF; DNA: TGTGCCAGCAGTTTGCGTCGCGCAGCTTTCTTT
V: TRBV5-8; J: TRBJ1-2; size: NA; D: NA; CDR3: CASSARGSWTGSSYGYTF; DNA: TGTGCCAGCAGCGCCCGAGGATCCTGGACGGGTTCGAGCTATGGCTACACCTTC
V: TRBV19; J: TRBJ1-1; size: NA; D: NA; CDR3: CASSKTTLGFGTEAFF; DNA: TGTGCCAGTAGTAAAACGACCCTTGGTTTTGGGACTGAAGCTTTCTTT
V: TRBV19; J: TRBJ2-2; size: NA; D: TRBD1; CDR3: CASRKGQYTGELFF; DNA: TGTGCCAGTAGGAAGGGACAGTACACCGGGGAGCTGTTTTTT
V: TRBV7-2; J: TRBJ2-5; size: NA; D: TRBD2; CDR3: CASTERGGRFETQYF; DNA: TGTGCCAGCACCGAAAGGGGCGGGAGATTCGAGACCCAGTACTTC
V: TRBV5-1; J: TRBJ2-3; size: once; D: TRBD2; CDR3: CARWTSVTDTQYF; DNA: TGCGCCAGGTGGACTAGCGTGACAGATACGCAGTATTTT
V: TRBV4-2; J: TRBJ2-4; size: few; D: NA; CDR3: CASSQDAGQPAKNIQYF; DNA: TGTGCCAGCAGCCAAGATGCGGGACAACCAGCCAAAAACATTCAGTACTTC
V: TRBV19; J: TRBJ2-7; size: NA; D: TRBD1; CDR3: CASSIVGQGIDEQYF; DNA: TGTGCCAGTAGTATTGTCGGACAGGGAATTGACGAGCAGTACTTC
V: TRBV3-1/TRBV3-2; J: TRBJ2-1; size: NA; D: NA; CDR3: CASSPFRHEQFF; DNA: TGTGCCAGCAGCCCGTTTCGCCATGAGCAGTTCTTC
V: TRBV28; J: TRBJ2-4; size: NA; D: TRBD2; CDR3: CAGSSRGEGSLKNIQYF; DNA: TGTGCCGGCAGTTCCCGTGGGGAGGGATCGCTCAAAAACATTCAGTACTTC
V: TRBV7-3; J: TRBJ2-7; size: NA; D: NA; CDR3: CASSSDGYGEQYF; DNA: TGTGCCAGCAGCTCGGATGGGTACGGGGAGCAGTACTTC
V: TRBV6-5; J: TRBJ2-7; size: NA; D: NA; CDR3: CASRTGLREQYF; DNA: TGTGCCAGCAGGACGGGACTCCGGGAGCAGTACTTC
V: TRBV7-9; J: TRBJ1-1; size: few; D: NA; CDR3: CASSLGLLNTEAFF; DNA: TGTGCCAGCAGCTTAGGACTTTTGAACACTGAAGCTTTCTTT
V: TRBV14; J: TRBJ1-1; size: NA; D: NA; CDR3: CASSQDTGYTEAFF; DNA: TGTGCCAGCAGCCAAGATACAGGGTACACTGAAGCTTTCTTT
V: TRBV25-1; J: TRBJ2-1; size: NA; D: NA; CDR3: CASSEGGTYNEQFF; DNA: TGTGCCAGCAGTGAAGGGGGAACCTACAATGAGCAGTTCTTC
V: TRBV7-2; J: TRBJ1-4; size: NA; D: NA; CDR3: CASRSGLLGEKLFF; DNA: TGTGCCAGCAGGTCAGGGTTATTGGGTGAAAAACTGTTTTTT
V: TRBV4-3; J: TRBJ2-6; size: NA; D: NA; CDR3: CASSHYTMGSGANVLTF; DNA: TGCGCCAGCAGCCATTATACCATGGGGTCTGGGGCCAACGTCCTGACTTTC
V: TRBV5-1; J: TRBJ2-1; size: NA; D: NA; CDR3: CASSLTGDEQFF; DNA: TGCGCCAGCAGCTTGACTGGTGATGAGCAGTTCTTC
V: TRBV13; J: TRBJ1-1; size: NA; D: TRBD1; CDR3: CASSPRDRRNTEAFF; DNA: TGTGCCAGCAGCCCTCGGGACAGACGGAACACTGAAGCTTTCTTT
V: TRBV5-4; J: TRBJ2-5; size: NA; D: TRBD2; CDR3: CASSLPLLSGEETQYF; DNA: TGTGCCAGCAGCTTGCCCCTCCTTAGCGGGGAAGAGACCCAGTACTTC
V: TRBV3-1/TRBV3-2; J: TRBJ2-2; size: NA; D: NA; CDR3: CASSVRTGGNTGELFF; DNA: TGTGCCAGCAGCGTACGTACGGGTGGGAACACCGGGGAGCTGTTTTTT
V: TRBV7-9; J: TRBJ2-1; size: NA; D: TRBD2; CDR3: CASSLWVGLAPHNEQFF; DNA: TGTGCCAGCAGCTTATGGGTGGGACTAGCGCCCCACAATGAGCAGTTCTTC
V: TRBV30; J: TRBJ1-2; size: NA; D: TRBD1; CDR3: CAWSRQGPGYTF; DNA: TGTGCCTGGAGTAGACAGGGTCCGGGCTATACCTTC
V: TRBV2; J: TRBJ1-6; size: NA; D: NA; CDR3: CASSEGQPSPLHF; DNA: TGTGCCAGCAGTGAAGGACAGCCTTCACCCCTCCACTTT
V: TRBV5-1; J: TRBJ1-2; size: once; D: NA; CDR3: CATLPTPASYGYTF; DNA: TGCGCCACCCTCCCGACTCCGGCTTCCTATGGCTACACCTTC
V: TRBV19; J: TRBJ1-5; size: NA; D: NA; CDR3: CASSVGSGFQGPQHF; DNA: TGTGCCAGTAGCGTAGGGAGTGGGTTCCAGGGGCCCCAGCATTTT
V: TRBV28; J: TRBJ2-2; size: NA; D: TRBD1; CDR3: CASRRTTGWLRTGELFF; DNA: TGTGCCAGCAGACGGACGACAGGGTGGCTCCGCACCGGGGAGCTGTTTTTT
V: TRBV19; J: TRBJ2-5; size: NA; D: TRBD2; CDR3: CASSIGTSVQETQYF; DNA: TGTGCCAGTAGTATAGGGACTAGCGTACAAGAGACCCAGTACTTC
V: TRBV19; J: TRBJ2-1; size: NA; D: NA; CDR3: CASSMERRAYNEQFF; DNA: TGTGCCAGTAGTATGGAGAGGAGGGCTTACAATGAGCAGTTCTTC
V: TRBV30; J: TRBJ2-7; size: NA; D: NA; CDR3: CAWSDGRDEQYF; DNA: TGTGCCTGGAGTGACGGTAGAGACGAGCAGTACTTC
V: TRBV19; J: TRBJ1-2; size: once; D: TRBD1; CDR3: CASSTLALRQGRTNYGYTF; DNA: TGTGCCAGTAGTACCCTTGCCCTTCGACAGGGACGCACTAACTATGGCTACACCTTC
V: TRBV7-9; J: TRBJ2-7; size: NA; D: TRBD2; CDR3: CASSDGTSGSGSYEQYF; DNA: TGTGCCAGCAGCGACGGGACTAGCGGGAGTGGGTCCTACGAGCAGTACTTC
V: TRBV5-1; J: TRBJ2-7; size: once; D: NA; CDR3: CASSSTSSYEQYF; DNA: TGCGCCAGCAGCTCTACCAGCTCCTACGAGCAGTACTTC
V: TRBV7-6; J: TRBJ2-1; size: once; D: TRBD2; CDR3: CASSLSGRRTEQFF; DNA: TGTGCCAGCAGCCTTAGCGGGAGAAGGACTGAGCAGTTCTTC
V: TRBV30; J: TRBJ2-1; size: NA; D: NA; CDR3: CAWQRGGEYNEQFF; DNA: TGTGCCTGGCAAAGGGGAGGAGAGTACAATGAGCAGTTCTTC
V: TRBV3-1/TRBV3-2; J: TRBJ2-5; size: NA; D: NA; CDR3: CASSQATVAPATQYF; DNA: TGTGCCAGCAGCCAAGCCACGGTAGCCCCAGCGACCCAGTACTTC
V: TRBV5-6; J: TRBJ1-1; size: NA; D: TRBD1; CDR3: CASSLDRGLSAFF; DNA: TGTGCCAGCAGCTTGGACAGGGGGCTTTCAGCTTTCTTT
V: TRBV6-5; J: TRBJ2-2; size: NA; D: TRBD2; CDR3: CASSLREGGELFF; DNA: TGTGCCAGCAGCCTAAGGGAGGGCGGGGAGCTGTTTTTT